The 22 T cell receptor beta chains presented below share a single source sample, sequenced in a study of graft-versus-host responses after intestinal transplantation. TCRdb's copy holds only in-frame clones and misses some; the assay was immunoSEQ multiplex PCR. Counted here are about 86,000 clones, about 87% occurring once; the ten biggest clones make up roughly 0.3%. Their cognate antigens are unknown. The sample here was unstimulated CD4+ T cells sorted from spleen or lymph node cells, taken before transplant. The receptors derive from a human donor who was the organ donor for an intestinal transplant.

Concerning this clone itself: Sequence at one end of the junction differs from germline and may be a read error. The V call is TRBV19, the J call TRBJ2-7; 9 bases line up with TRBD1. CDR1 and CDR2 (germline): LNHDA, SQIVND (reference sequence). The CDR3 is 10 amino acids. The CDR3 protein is CATSRGQGEF. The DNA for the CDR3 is TGTGCCACCTCGAGGGGACAGGGAGAATTC.

This CDR3 reads CASSSPSSGKETQYF. The CDR3 DNA is TGTGCCAGCAGCAGCCCTAGCTCCGGTAAAGAGACCCAGTACTTC. The chain uses TRBV27 and TRBJ2-5, with D maybe TRBD2 (5 bases). CDR1 and CDR2 (germline): MNHEY, SMNVEV (reference sequence). The CDR3 sequence is 15 residues long. Trimming took 6 bases from V and 3 from J, leaving 17 bases between them.

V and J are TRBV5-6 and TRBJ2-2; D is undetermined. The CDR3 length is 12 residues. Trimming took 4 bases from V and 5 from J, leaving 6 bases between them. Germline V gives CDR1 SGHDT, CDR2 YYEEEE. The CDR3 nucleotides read TGTGCCAGCAGCCGAGGTACCGGGGAGCTGTTTTTT. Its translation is CASSRGTGELFF.

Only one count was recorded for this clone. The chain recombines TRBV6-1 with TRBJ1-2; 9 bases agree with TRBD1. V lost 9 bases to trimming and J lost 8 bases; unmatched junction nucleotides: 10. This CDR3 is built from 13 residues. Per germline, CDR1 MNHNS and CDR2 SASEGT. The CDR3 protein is CASLTGGMRGYTF. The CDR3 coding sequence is TGTGCCAGTTTGACAGGGGGAATGAGGGGCTACACCTTC.

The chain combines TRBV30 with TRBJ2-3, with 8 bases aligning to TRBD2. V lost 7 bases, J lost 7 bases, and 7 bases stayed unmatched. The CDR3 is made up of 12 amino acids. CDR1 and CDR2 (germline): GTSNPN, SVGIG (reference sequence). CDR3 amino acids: CASRGAVNTQYF. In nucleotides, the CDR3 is TGTGCCTCGCGGGGGGCCGTGAATACGCAGTATTTT.

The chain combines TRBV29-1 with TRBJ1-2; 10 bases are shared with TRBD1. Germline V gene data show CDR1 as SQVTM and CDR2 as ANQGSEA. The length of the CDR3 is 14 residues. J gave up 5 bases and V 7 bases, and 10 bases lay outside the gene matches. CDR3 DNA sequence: TGCAGCGGAAAGACAGGGGGCGGGCTATATGGCTACACCTTC. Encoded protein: CSGKTGGGLYGYTF. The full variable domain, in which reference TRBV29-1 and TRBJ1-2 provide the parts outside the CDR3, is SAVISQKPSRDICQRGTSLTIQCQVDSQVTMMFWYRQQPGQSLTLIATANQGSEATYESGFVIDKFPISRPNLTFSTLTVSNMSPEDSSIYLCSGKTGGGLYGYTFGSGTRLTVV.

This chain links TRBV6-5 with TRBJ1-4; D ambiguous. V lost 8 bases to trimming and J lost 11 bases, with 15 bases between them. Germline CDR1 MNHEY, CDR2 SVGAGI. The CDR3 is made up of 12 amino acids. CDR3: CASRFPAGKLFF. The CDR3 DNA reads TGTGCCAGCCGGTTCCCGGCCGGGAAACTGTTTTTT.

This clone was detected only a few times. The CDR3 loop is CASTLDWRHGYTF. CDR3 coding DNA: TGTGCCAGTACCTTGGATTGGAGGCATGGCTACACCTTC. This sequence joins TRBV19 and TRBJ1-2, with D uncertain. The ends were cut back, 7 bases at V and 6 bases at J, with 15 bases in the middle. Germline CDR1 reads LNHDA; CDR2 reads SQIVND (reference sequence). The CDR3 loop spans 13 amino acids.

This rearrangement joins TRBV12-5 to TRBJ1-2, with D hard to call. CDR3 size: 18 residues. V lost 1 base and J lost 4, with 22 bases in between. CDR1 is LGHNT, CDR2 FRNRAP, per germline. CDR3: CASGLAPRGGSHGYGYTF. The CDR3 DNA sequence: TGTGCTAGTGGTTTGGCCCCGCGGGGAGGAAGTCACGGCTATGGCTACACCTTC.

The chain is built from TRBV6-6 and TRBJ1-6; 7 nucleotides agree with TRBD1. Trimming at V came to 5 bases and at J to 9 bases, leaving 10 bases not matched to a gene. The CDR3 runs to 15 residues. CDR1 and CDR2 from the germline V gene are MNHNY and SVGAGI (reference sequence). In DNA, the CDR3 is TGTGCCAGCAGTCGGAGGGGGCAGGTGAGTTCACCCCTCCACTTT. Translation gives CASSRRGQVSSPLHF.

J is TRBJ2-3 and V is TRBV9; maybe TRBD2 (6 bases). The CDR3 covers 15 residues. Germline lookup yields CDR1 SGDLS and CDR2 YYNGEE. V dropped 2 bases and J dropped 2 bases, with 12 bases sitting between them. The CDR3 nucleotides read TGTGCCAGCAGCGTGGGACTCCCACTCACAGATACGCAGTATTTT. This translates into CASSVGLPLTDTQYF.

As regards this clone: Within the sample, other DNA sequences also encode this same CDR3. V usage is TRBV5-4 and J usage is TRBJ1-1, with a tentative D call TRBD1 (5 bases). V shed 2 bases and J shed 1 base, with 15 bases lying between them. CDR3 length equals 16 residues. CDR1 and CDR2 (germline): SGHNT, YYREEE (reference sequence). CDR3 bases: TGTGCCAGCAGCTTAGGTTTCTCCGGGGGGAACACTGAAGCTTTCTTT. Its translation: CASSLGFSGGNTEAFF.

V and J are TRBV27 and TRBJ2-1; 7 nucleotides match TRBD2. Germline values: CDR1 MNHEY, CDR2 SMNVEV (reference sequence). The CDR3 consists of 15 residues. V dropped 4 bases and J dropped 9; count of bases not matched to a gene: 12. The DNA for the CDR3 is TGTGCCAGCAGTTCCCCCTTGCGGGAGCGTCGTGAGCAGTTCTTC. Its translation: CASSSPLRERREQFF.

CDR3 in amino acids: CASSLQTGEGQPQHF. DNA of the CDR3: TGTGCCAGCTCGCTCCAGACAGGGGAGGGTCAGCCCCAGCATTTT. The rearrangement joins TRBV18 to TRBJ1-5; 8 nucleotides agree with TRBD1. CDR3 length: 15 amino acids. V shed 6 bases, J shed 6 bases, and the junction held 10 bases outside the gene matches. Germline V gene sequence: CDR1 KGHSH, CDR2 LQKENI. The full variable domain, in which reference TRBV18 and TRBJ1-5 provide the parts outside the CDR3, is NAGVMQNPRHLVRRRGQEARLRCSPMKGHSHVYWYRQLPEEGLKFMVYLQKENIIDESGMPKERFSAEFPKEGPSILRIQQVVRGDSAAYFCASSLQTGEGQPQHFGDGTRLSIL.

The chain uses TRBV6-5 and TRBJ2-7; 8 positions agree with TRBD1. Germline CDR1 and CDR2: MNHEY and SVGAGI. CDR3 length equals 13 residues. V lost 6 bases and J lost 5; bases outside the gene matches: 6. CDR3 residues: CASSRQGSDEQYF. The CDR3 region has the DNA TGTGCCAGCAGCAGACAGGGGAGCGACGAGCAGTACTTC.

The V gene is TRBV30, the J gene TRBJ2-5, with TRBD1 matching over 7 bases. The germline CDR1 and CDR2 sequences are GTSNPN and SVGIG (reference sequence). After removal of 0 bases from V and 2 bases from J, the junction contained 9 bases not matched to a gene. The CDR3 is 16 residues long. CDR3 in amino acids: CAWSVKGAERQETQYF. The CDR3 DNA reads TGTGCCTGGAGTGTAAAGGGGGCGGAGAGACAAGAGACCCAGTACTTC.

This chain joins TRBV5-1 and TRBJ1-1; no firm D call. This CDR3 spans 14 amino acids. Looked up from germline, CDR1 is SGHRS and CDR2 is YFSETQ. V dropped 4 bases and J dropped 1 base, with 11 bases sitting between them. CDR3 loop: CASSVRASNTEAFF. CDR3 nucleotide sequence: TGCGCCAGCAGCGTGCGGGCCTCGAACACTGAAGCTTTCTTT.

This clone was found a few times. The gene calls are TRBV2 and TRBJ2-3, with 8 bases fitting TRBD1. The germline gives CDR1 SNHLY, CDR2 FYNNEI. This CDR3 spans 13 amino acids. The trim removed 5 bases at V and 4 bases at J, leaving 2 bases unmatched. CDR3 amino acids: CASSPTGADTQYF. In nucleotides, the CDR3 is TGTGCCAGCAGTCCGACAGGGGCAGATACGCAGTATTTT.

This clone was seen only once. CDR3 sequence reads: CASSYTRGYGYTF. The CDR3 nucleotides read TGTGCCAGCAGTTACACCAGGGGCTATGGCTACACCTTC. The gene calls are TRBV6-5 and TRBJ1-2, with D possibly being TRBD1 (6 bases). The length of the CDR3 is 13 residues. Trimming took off 2 bases at V and 4 bases at J, with 8 bases between the two ends. Germline-derived CDR1 and CDR2 are MNHEY and SVGAGI.

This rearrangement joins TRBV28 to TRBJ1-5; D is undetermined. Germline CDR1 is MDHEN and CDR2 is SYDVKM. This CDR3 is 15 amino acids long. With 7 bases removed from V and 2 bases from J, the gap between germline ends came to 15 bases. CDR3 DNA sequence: TGTGCCAGCACTATGGTTCCCGCCGGCAATCAGCCCCAGCATTTT. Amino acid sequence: CASTMVPAGNQPQHF.

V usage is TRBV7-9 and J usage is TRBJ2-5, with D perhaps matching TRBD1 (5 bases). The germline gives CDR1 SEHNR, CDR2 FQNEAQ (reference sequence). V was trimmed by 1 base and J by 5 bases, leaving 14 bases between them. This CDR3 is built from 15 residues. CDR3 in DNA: TGTGCCAGCAGCTTAGGTGCGACAGCGAGGGAGACCCAGTACTTC. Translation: CASSLGATARETQYF.

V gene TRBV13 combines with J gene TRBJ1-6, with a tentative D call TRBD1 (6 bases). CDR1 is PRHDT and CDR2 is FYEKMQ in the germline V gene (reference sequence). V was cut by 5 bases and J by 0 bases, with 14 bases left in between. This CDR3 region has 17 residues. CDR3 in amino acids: CASSHRGGASYNSPLHF. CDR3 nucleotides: TGTGCCAGCAGCCACCGGGGGGGCGCCTCCTATAATTCACCCCTCCACTTT.